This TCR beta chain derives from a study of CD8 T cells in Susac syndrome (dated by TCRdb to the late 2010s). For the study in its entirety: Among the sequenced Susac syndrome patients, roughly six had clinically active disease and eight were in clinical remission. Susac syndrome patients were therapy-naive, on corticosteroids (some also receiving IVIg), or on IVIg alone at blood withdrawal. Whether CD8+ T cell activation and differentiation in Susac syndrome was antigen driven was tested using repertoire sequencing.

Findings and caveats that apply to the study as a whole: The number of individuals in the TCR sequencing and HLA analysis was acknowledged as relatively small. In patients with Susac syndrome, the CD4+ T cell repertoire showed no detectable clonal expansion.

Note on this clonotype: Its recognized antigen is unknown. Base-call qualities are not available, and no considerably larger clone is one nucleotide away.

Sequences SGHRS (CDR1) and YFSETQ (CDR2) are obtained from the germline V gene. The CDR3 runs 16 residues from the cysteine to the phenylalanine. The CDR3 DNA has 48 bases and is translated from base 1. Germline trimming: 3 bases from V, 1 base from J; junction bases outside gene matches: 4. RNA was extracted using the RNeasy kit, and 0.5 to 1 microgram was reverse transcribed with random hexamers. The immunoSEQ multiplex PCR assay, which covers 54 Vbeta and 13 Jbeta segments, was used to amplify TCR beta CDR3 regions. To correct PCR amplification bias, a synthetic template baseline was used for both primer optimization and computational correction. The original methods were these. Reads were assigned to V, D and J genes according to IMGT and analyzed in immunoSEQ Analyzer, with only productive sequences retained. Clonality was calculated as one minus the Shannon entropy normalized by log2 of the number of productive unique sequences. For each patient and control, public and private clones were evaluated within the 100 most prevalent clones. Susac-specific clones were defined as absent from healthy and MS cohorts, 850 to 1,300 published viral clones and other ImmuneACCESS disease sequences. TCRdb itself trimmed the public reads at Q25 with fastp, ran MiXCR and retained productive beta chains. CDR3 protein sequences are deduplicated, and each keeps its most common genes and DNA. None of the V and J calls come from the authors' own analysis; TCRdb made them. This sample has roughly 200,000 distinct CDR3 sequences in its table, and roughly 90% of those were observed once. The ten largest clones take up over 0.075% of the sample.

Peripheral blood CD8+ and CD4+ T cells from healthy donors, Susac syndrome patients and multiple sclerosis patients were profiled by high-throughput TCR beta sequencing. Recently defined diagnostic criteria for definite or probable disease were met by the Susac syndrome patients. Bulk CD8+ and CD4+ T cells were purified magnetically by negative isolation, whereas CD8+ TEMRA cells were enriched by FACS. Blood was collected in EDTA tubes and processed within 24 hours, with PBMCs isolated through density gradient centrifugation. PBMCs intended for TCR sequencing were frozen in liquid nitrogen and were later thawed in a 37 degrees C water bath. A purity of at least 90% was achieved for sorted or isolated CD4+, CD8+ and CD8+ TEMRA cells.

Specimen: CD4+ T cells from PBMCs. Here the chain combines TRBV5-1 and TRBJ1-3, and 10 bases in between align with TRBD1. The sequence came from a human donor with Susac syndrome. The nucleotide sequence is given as TGCGCCAGCAGCTCCGGACAGGGGGGTTCTGGAAACACCATATATTTT. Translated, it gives CASSSGQGGSGNTIYF.